This T cell receptor (beta chain) emerged from a study of early T cells in non-severe SARS-CoV-2 infection. At the level of the study: Chains from this unsorted whole-blood bulk RNA could not be paired.

In the library, individual cDNA molecules carried attached unique molecular identifiers. From the 5' RACE reads, TCRdb called clonotypes with MiXCR, one entry per CDR3 protein. The sample holds 90,000 to 130,000 distinct CDR3 sequences; around 10% are singletons and the top ten take 3% to 3.5%. With regard to this clonotype: What it recognizes is unknown.

General observations from the study: The study's VDJdb matching favored anti-spike CD8 responses and missed private and CD4 specificities.

This receptor was identified in an adult who was a healthcare worker with PCR-confirmed SARS-CoV-2 infection or an uninfected control (not recorded which). The sample taken for sequencing was whole blood.

The DNA for the CDR3 is TGCAGTGCTAGAGGTGGTAGCGGGACAGAGGAGCAGTTCTTC. Its translation is CSARGGSGTEEQFF. This chain links TRBV20-1 with TRBJ2-1; D perhaps matches TRBD2 (8 bases). The CDR3 totals 14 residues. The germline V and J ends were trimmed by 1 base and 10 bases, with 17 bases remaining between them. Germline CDR1 reads DFQATT; CDR2 reads SNEGSKA (reference sequence).